Each of the 2 T cell receptor beta chains below was sequenced from the same sample in a study of cytomegalovirus exposure and HLA in healthy donors. The PCR ran on 60 Vbeta and 13 Jbeta primers. The assay was immunoSEQ multiplex PCR, and TCRdb's table has in-frame clones only and misses some. The sample yields roughly 180,000 clones, around 82% seen once. The sequenced material came from PBMCs. The receptor source for this set is a woman in her 30s in good health and CMV-seropositive.

The chain joins TRBV4-3 to TRBJ1-6; 9 nucleotides line up with TRBD1. This CDR3 is 17 amino acids long. The V gene's germline CDR1 is LGHNA and CDR2 YSLEER. The V and J ends lost 3 bases and 1 base, in that order; junction bases with no gene match: 4. CDR3 protein: CASSQVGQGSYNSPLHF. The CDR3 DNA follows: TGCGCCAGCAGCCAGGTGGGACAGGGATCCTATAATTCACCCCTCCACTTT.

This clone was recorded a few times. The chain carries TRBV7-8 and TRBJ2-5; TRBD2 matches at 8 bases. The V gene's germline CDR1 is SGHVS and CDR2 FQNEAQ. V was clipped by 5 bases and J by 4 bases; unmatched bases: 12. This CDR3 comprises 16 residues. The CDR3 DNA reads as TGTGCCAGCAGCCCTATTACTACTAGCGGAGGAGAGACCCAGTACTTC. It codes for CASSPITTSGGETQYF.